A single sample is the source of the 10 T cell receptor beta chains below, sequenced in a study of blood T cell repertoires in COVID-19. TCRdb keeps only in-frame clones here, not all; method: immunoSEQ multiplex PCR. Here the sample spans 200,000 to 250,000 clones, more than 75% being singletons. Sequencing input: peripheral blood. The receptors were gathered from a woman aged 55 to 70 who had recovered from COVID-19.

This chain uses TRBV7-3 with TRBJ2-1; 8 bases match TRBD1. CDR1 SGHTA and CDR2 FQGTGA come from the germline V gene. The CDR3 totals 17 residues. V trimming: 5 bases; J trimming: 3 bases; junction bases outside the gene matches: 12. The CDR3, as DNA: TGTGCCAGCAGCATTCCCTCCGGGACAGGCCACTACAATGAGCAGTTCTTC. Amino acid sequence: CASSIPSGTGHYNEQFF.

The V and J genes are TRBV18 and TRBJ1-5; a possible D gene is TRBD1 (6 bases). The CDR3 length is 15 residues. V lost 2 bases and J lost 4, with 12 bases in between. Germline loops: CDR1 KGHSH, CDR2 LQKENI. CDR3: CASSPGRGENQPQHF. Written as DNA, the CDR3 is TGTGCCAGCTCACCAGGCAGGGGCGAAAATCAGCCCCAGCATTTT.

This clone was recorded only once. This chain uses TRBV11-3 with TRBJ2-3; possibly TRBD1 for D (5 bases). CDR1 is SGHNT and CDR2 is YENEEA in the germline V gene. V was shortened by 5 bases and J by 2 bases, with 17 bases between the two germline ends. The CDR3 loop spans 16 amino acids. CDR3 in amino acids: CASSPSLGATTDTQYF. DNA for the CDR3: TGTGCCAGCAGCCCCTCTCTAGGGGCCACCACAGATACGCAGTATTTT.

The chain links TRBV27 to TRBJ2-5; 10 bases are shared with TRBD2. The CDR3 has 15 residues. CDR1 and CDR2 (germline): MNHEY, SMNVEV (reference sequence). The junction had 9 bases not matched to a gene; V was cut back by 6 bases and J by 5 bases. The CDR3 here is CASSPAGGPLETQYF. The CDR3, as DNA: TGTGCCAGCAGCCCAGCGGGGGGGCCGTTGGAGACCCAGTACTTC.

The rearrangement joins TRBV10-2 to TRBJ2-5; 8 bases are a match to TRBD1. The germline V gene has CDR1 WSHSY and CDR2 SAAADI. V shed 2 bases, J shed 13 bases, and the junction held 6 bases outside the gene matches. This CDR3 is 12 amino acids long. The CDR3: CASSEQGAPGYF. The CDR3 nucleotides are TGCGCCAGCAGTGAGCAGGGGGCACCTGGGTACTTC.

The chain has TRBV4-2 and TRBJ2-3; 9 bases agree with TRBD2. With 1 base clipped from V and 2 bases from J, the junction kept 7 bases outside the gene matches. Per the germline V gene, CDR1 is LGHNA and CDR2 is YNFKEQ. The CDR3 loop spans 17 amino acids. The CDR3 bases are TGTGCCAGCAGCCAAGGTTTCAGCGGGGGGAACACAGATACGCAGTATTTT. This codes for CASSQGFSGGNTDTQYF.

DNA of the CDR3: TGTGCCAGCAGCGCCCCGGCAGGTCCAGATTACACCTTC. Its translation: CASSAPAGPDYTF. The V and J genes are TRBV28 and TRBJ1-2; D remains ambiguous. With 6 bases removed from V and 11 bases from J, the gap between germline ends came to 19 bases. This CDR3 spans 13 amino acids. Germline V CDR1 and CDR2: MDHEN, SYDVKM.

The chain is built from TRBV28 and TRBJ2-7; perhaps TRBD2 as D (6 bases). This CDR3 region has 18 residues. Germline CDR1 MDHEN, CDR2 SYDVKM. The germline V and J ends were trimmed by 2 bases and 3 bases, with 23 bases remaining between them. CDR3 sequence (DNA): TGTGCCAGCAGTTTACCGGATATTGGGCGAGGAGGGAGCTACGAGCAGTACTTC. Residues: CASSLPDIGRGGSYEQYF.

This rearrangement joins TRBV5-1 to TRBJ2-5; no clear D gene. Trimming took 4 bases from V and 5 from J, leaving 12 bases between them. CDR1 is SGHRS and CDR2 is YFSETQ in the germline V gene. This CDR3 has 13 residues. The CDR3 coding sequence is TGCGCCAGCAGCGCGGAACTGACTGAGACCCAGTACTTC. Amino acids: CASSAELTETQYF.

The chain is built from TRBV6-5 and TRBJ1-6, with D possibly matching TRBD1 (5 bases). Germline CDR1 reads MNHEY; CDR2 reads SVGAGI. V was shortened by 7 bases and J by 10 bases, with 17 bases between the two germline ends. The CDR3 extends over 14 amino acids. DNA of the CDR3: TGTGCCAGCACCCGGGGGTCCGCGGGATCACCCCTCCACTTT. It codes for CASTRGSAGSPLHF.